Detailed here is one T cell receptor beta chain. Its binding antigen is unknown. There are no base qualities to consult, and no much larger clone falls within one base. The CDR3 numbers 13 residues from cysteine through phenylalanine. The entry retains the CDR3 DNA only, 39 bases that are in frame from base 1. Taken from the germline V gene (reference sequence), the CDR1 and CDR2 loops are MNHNY and SVGAGI. At the junction V is shortened by 2 bases and J by 0 bases, with 4 bases in between. Libraries came from the immunoSEQ multiplex PCR assay. This is the immuneACCESS table as TCRdb keeps it, with only in-frame sequences that have V and J called. A part of the clones is gone; compared with another copy, unresolved V genes explain less than half, and the rest is unexplained. The sample records 68,000 or so clones, just under 95% of which are singletons. Clones ranked in the top ten supply just under 3% of the sample.

These data originate in a study of T cells after somatic rescue of genetic block (dated by TCRdb to about 2020). The study in broad terms: What the study looked at was long-term robustness, specifically in a T-cell system that came about through somatic rescue of a genetic block in T-cell development.

The sequenced material came from peripheral blood mononuclear cells (PBMCs). The V and J genes are TRBV6-6 and TRBJ2-5, with an unclear D gene assignment. The sequence derives from a man between 40 and 49 years old. The DNA sequence reads TGTGCCAGCAGTTACCCGGACCAAGAGACCCAGTACTTC. This yields the protein CASSYPDQETQYF.